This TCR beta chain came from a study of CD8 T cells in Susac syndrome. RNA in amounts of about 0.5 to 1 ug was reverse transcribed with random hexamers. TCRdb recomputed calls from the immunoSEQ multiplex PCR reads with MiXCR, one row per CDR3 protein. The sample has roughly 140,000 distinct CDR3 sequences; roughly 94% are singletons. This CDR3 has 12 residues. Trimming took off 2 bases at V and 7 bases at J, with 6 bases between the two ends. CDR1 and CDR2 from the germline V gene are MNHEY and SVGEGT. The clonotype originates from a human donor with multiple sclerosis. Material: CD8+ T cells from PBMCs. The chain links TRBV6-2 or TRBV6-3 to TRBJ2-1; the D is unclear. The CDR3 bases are TGTGCCAGCAGTTACGTTGCTAATGAGCAGTTCTTC. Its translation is CASSYVANEQFF.